This T cell receptor (beta chain) was recorded in a study of blood T cell repertoires in COVID-19. In the original processing: Reference gene primer amplification gave nucleated cell count estimates. Only in-frame clones appear in the TCRdb table, and some are missing; sequencing was by immunoSEQ multiplex PCR. That table gives V, J and clone size, and the DNA gave D and trimming. The sample shows 60,000 to 75,000 clones, approximately 90% of them seen only once. The germline V gene encodes CDR1 LNHDA and CDR2 SQIVND (reference sequence). The length of the CDR3 is 14 residues. Trimming cost V 7 bases and J 3 bases, with 13 bases left between them.

The receptor comes from a human donor in a cohort sampled during active COVID-19. The specimen sequenced was peripheral blood. This chain connects TRBV19 to TRBJ1-3; the D gene is possibly TRBD1 (5 bases). This chain's CDR3 is CASKDTGVGNTIYF. CDR3 DNA: TGTGCCAGTAAGGATACGGGGGTTGGAAACACCATATATTTT.